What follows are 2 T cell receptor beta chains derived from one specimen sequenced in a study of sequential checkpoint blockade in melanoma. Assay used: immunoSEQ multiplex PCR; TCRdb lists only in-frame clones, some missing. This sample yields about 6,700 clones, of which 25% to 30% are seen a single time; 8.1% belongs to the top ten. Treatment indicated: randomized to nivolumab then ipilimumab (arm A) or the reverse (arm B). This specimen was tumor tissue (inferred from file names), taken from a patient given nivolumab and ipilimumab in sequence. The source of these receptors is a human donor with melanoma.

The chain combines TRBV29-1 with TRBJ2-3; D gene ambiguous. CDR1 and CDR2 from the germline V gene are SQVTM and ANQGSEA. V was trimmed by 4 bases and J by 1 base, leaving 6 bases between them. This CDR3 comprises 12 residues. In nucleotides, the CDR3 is TGCAGCGTTGGACGGGGCACAGATACGCAGTATTTT. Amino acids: CSVGRGTDTQYF.

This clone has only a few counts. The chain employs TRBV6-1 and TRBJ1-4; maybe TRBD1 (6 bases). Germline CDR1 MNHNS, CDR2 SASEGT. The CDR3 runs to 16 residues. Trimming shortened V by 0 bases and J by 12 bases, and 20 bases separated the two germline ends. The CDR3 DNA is TGTGCCAGCAGTGAAGCGGTCGGGGGGGCGAAATTTGAACTGTTTTTT. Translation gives CASSEAVGGAKFELFF.